This T cell receptor (beta chain) was observed in a study of blood T cells in healthy people across ages. This CDR3 has 13 amino acids. The V gene lost 8 bases and the J gene lost 0 bases, with 11 bases spanning the gap. Germline CDR1 and CDR2: SEHNR and FQNEAQ (reference sequence). Sample-barcoded 5' priming and a J-beta primer mix drove a second PCR of roughly 6 to 12 cycles. TCRdb independently ran MiXCR on the 5' RACE reads; one entry per CDR3 protein. This sample has approximately 1,000,000 distinct CDR3 sequences, with more than 40% found just once. The rearrangement joins TRBV7-9 to TRBJ2-7; maybe TRBD2 (6 bases). This clonotype was obtained from a woman aged 55-75 years in good health. The sample was blood. The CDR3: CASDSGVSYEQYF. The CDR3 region has the DNA TGTGCCAGCGATTCGGGGGTCTCCTACGAGCAGTACTTC.